This T cell receptor beta chain was observed in a study of shared clonotypes between healthy human individuals. Study details: A couple of women and a few men aged 18 to 49 made up the donors. Study observations and caveats: Among a handful of donors, roughly 5% of naive CD4 clonotypes were found in common.

Deep-level settings were used for running the assay. For sorted subsets, 150 to 200 ng DNA per replicate equaled about 27,000 T cell genomes. The data were produced by immunoSEQ multiplex PCR, yet TCRdb's version contains in-frame clones alone and is incomplete. The data hold over a million clones, with approximately 80% observed a single time. The V gene end was trimmed by 4 bases and the J gene end by 7 bases; junction bases not matched to a gene: 15. Germline V lookup: CDR1 LNHDA, CDR2 SQIVND (reference sequence). The CDR3 spans 17 residues. On this clone: The antigen is undetermined.

This rearrangement joins TRBV19 to TRBJ2-1; TRBD2 matches 8 bases. The source is a young man in good health. Some clones in this sample may be carry-over from other donors' samples. Sequenced material: memory CD4+ T cells from PBMCs. The subset here: CD45RA-negative fraction. The CDR3 nucleotides are TGTGCCAGTAGTACCGAAAACGGGAGGGCCCTCGGAAATGAGCAGTTCTTC. Protein product: CASSTENGRALGNEQFF.